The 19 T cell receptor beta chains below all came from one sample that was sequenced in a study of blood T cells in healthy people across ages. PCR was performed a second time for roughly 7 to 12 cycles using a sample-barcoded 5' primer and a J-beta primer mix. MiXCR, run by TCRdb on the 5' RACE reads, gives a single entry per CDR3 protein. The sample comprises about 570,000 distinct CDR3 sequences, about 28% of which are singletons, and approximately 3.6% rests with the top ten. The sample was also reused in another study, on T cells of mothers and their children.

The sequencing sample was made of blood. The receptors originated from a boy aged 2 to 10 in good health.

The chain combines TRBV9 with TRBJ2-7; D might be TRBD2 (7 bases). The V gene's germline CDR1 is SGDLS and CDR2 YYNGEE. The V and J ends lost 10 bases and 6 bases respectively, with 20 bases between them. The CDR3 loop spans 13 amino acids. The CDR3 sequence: CAGSKGGLLEQYF. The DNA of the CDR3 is TGTGCCGGCTCAAAGGGGGGGCTGCTCGAGCAGTACTTC.

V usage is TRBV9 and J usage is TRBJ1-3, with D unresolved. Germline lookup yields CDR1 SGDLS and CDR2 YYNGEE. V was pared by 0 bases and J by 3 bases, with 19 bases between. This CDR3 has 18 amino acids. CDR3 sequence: CASSVGVWEGSLGNTIYF. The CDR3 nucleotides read TGTGCCAGCAGCGTAGGGGTTTGGGAAGGGTCGCTTGGAAACACCATATATTTT.

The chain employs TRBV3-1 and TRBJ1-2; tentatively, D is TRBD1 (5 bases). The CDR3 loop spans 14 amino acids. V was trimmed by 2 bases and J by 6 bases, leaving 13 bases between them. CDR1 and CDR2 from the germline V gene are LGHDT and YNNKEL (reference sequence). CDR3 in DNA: TGTGCCAGCAGCCAATTAAAGGGGAGCCATGGCTACACCTTC. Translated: CASSQLKGSHGYTF.

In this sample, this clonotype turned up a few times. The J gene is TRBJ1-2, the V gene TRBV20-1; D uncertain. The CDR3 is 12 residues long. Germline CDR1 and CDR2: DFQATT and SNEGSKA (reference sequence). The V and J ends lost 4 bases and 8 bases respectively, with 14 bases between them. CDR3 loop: CSAMPQGYGYTF. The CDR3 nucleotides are TGCAGTGCTATGCCCCAAGGGTACGGCTACACCTTC.

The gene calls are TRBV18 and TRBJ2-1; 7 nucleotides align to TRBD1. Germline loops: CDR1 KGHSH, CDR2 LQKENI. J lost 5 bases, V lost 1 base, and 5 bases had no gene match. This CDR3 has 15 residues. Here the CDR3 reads CASSPLDRRNNEQFF. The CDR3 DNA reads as TGTGCCAGCTCACCACTGGACAGGCGAAACAATGAGCAGTTCTTC.

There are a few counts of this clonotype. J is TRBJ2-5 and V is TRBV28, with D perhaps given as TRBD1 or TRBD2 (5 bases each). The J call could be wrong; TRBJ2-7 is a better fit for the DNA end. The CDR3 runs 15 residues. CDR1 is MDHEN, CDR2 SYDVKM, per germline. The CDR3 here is CASSFSPWDVYEQYF. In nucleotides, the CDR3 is TGTGCCAGCAGTTTTTCCCCCTGGGACGTTTACGAGCAGTACTTC.

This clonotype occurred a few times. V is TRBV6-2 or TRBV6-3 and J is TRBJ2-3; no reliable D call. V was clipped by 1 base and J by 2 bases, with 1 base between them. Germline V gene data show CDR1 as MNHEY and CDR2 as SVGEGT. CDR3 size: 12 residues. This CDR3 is CASSYYTDTQYF. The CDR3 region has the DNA TGTGCCAGCAGTTACTACACAGATACGCAGTATTTT.

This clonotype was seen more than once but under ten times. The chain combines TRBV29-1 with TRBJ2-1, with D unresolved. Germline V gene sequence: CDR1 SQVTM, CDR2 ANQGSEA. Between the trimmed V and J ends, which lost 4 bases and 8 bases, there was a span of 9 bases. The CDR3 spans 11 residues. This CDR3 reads CSVAPLDEQFF. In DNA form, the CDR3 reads TGCAGCGTTGCGCCCCTCGATGAGCAGTTCTTC.

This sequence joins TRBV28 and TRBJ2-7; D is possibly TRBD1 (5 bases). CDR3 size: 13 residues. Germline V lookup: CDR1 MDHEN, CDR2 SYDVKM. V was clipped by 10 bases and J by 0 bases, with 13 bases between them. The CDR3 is CAIQGISSYEQYF. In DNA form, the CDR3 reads TGTGCCATCCAGGGAATTAGCTCCTACGAGCAGTACTTC.

The CDR3 nucleotides read TGTGCCACTTCGGCGGGGGGTCGGGGAACGGGCACAGATACGCAGTATTTT. Amino acid sequence: CATSAGGRGTGTDTQYF. The J gene is TRBJ2-3, the V gene TRBV24-1; 8 bases map to TRBD2. The CDR3 covers 17 residues. J gave up 1 base and V 10 bases, and 15 bases lay outside the gene matches. Germline CDR1 KGHDR, CDR2 SFDVKD.

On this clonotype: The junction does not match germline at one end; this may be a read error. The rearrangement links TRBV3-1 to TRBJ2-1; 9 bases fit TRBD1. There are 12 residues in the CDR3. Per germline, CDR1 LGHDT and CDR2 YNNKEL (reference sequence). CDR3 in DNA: TGTGCCAGCAGCCAGGAAGGACAGGGGCCGGTCTTC. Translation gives CASSQEGQGPVF.

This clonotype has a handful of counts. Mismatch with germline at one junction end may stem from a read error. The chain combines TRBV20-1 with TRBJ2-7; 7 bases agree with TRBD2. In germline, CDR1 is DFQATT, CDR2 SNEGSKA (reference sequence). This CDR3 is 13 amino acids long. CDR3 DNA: TGCAGTGCCAGAGGCCTAGCGGCCTACGAGCAGTACTTC. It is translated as CSARGLAAYEQYF.

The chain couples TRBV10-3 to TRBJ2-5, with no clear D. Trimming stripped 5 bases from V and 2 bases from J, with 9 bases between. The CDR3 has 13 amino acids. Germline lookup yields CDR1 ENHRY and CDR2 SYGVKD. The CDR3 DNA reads TGTGCCATCAGTAGACGGTTACAAGAGACCCAGTACTTC. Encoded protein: CAISRRLQETQYF.

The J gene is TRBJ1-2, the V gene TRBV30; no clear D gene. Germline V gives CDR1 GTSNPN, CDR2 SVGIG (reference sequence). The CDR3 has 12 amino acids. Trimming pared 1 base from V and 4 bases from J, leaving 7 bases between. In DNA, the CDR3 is TGTGCCTGGAGTGCGGCGGCCTATGGCTACACCTTC. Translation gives CAWSAAAYGYTF.

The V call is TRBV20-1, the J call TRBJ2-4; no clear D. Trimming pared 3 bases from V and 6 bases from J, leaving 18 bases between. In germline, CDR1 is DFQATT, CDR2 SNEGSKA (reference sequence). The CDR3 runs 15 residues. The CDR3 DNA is TGCAGTGCTAGCTCGGCAGATTATTGGAGAAACATTCAGTACTTC. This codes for CSASSADYWRNIQYF.

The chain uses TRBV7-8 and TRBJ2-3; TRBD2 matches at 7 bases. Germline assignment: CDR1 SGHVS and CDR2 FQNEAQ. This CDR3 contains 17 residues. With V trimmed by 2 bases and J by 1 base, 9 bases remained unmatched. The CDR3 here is CASSLHPTRGGTDTQYF. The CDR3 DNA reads TGTGCCAGCAGCTTACACCCCACTCGGGGGGGCACAGATACGCAGTATTTT. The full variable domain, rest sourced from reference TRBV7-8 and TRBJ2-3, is GAGVSQSPRYKVAKRGQDVALRCDPISGHVSLFWYQQALGQGPEFLTYFQNEAQLDKSGLPSDRFFAERPEGSVSTLKIQRTQQEDSAVYLCASSLHPTRGGTDTQYFGPGTRLTVL.

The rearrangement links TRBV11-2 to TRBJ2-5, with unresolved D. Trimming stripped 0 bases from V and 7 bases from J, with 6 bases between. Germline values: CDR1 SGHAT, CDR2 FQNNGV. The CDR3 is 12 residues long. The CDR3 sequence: CASSLEDLTQYF. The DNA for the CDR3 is TGTGCCAGCAGCTTAGAGGACCTGACCCAGTACTTC.

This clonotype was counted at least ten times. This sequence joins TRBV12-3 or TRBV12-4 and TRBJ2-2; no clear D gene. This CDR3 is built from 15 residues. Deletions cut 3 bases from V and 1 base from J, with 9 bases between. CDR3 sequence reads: CASSFGARNTGELFF. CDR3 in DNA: TGTGCCAGCAGTTTCGGCGCGAGGAACACCGGGGAGCTGTTTTTT.

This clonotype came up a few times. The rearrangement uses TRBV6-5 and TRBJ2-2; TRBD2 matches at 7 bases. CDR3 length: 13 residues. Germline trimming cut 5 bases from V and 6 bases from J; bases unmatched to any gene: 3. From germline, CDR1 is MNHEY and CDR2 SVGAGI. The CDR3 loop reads CASSRLAAGELFF. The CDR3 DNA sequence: TGTGCCAGCAGTCGTCTAGCGGCCGGGGAGCTGTTTTTT.